Shown below are 29 T cell receptor beta chains from a single sample sequenced in a study of blood T cell repertoires in COVID-19. TCRdb's copy holds only in-frame clones and misses some; the assay was immunoSEQ multiplex PCR. The sample comprises roughly 120,000 clones, roughly 80% of which are singletons, and about 7.3% rests with the top ten. Sequenced sample: peripheral blood. These receptors came from a middle-aged woman with acute or convalescent COVID-19.

This clone was recorded a few times. This chain connects TRBV6-6 to TRBJ1-6, with TRBD1 as a possible D gene (6 bases). Looked up from germline, CDR1 is MNHNY and CDR2 is SVGAGI (reference sequence). The CDR3 spans 16 residues. V was pared by 6 bases and J by 9 bases, with 21 bases between. DNA for the CDR3: TGTGCCAGCAGCCCTCCCAATGGGGGGGCAGGTTCACCCCTCCACTTT. Protein sequence: CASSPPNGGAGSPLHF.

This rearrangement joins TRBV6-4 to TRBJ2-2; 12 bases match TRBD2. Germline CDR1 MRHNA, CDR2 SNTAGT. CDR3 length equals 21 residues. The V and J ends lost 4 bases and 4 bases, in that order; junction bases with no gene match: 19. The CDR3 nucleotides read TGTGCCAGCAGTGCCTCGGCATGGGAACTAGCGGGGGGCCGGGGCACCGGGGAGCTGTTTTTT. Translated, it gives CASSASAWELAGGRGTGELFF.

This clone has just one count. The rearrangement links TRBV18 to TRBJ1-1, with D perhaps TRBD1 (5 bases). Trimming took 9 bases from V and 1 from J, leaving 12 bases between them. In germline, CDR1 is KGHSH, CDR2 LQKENI. This CDR3 spans 13 amino acids. CDR3 protein: CASSDGQNTEAFF. The CDR3 DNA reads TGTGCCAGTTCCGACGGACAGAACACTGAAGCTTTCTTT.

The chain carries TRBV5-1 and TRBJ2-7, with D maybe TRBD1 (6 bases). The length of the CDR3 is 12 residues. V was trimmed by 3 bases and J by 4 bases, leaving 8 bases between them. CDR1 is SGHRS and CDR2 is YFSETQ in the germline V gene. The CDR3 DNA reads as TGCGCCAGCAGCTATGACAGGTACGAGCAGTACTTC. This encodes CASSYDRYEQYF.

The V and J genes are TRBV27 and TRBJ1-6; TRBD1 might be the D (5 bases). Germline V gene lookup returns CDR1 MNHEY and CDR2 SMNVEV (reference sequence). V dropped 0 bases and J dropped 0 bases, with 12 bases sitting between them. The CDR3 runs to 18 residues. Written as DNA, the CDR3 is TGTGCCAGCAGTTTATCGGCAGGGCCCAGCTCCTATAATTCACCCCTCCACTTT. Its translation is CASSLSAGPSSYNSPLHF.

The gene calls are TRBV5-4 and TRBJ2-7, with a weak D call TRBD1 (7 bases). The CDR3 has 15 residues. V was clipped by 0 bases and J by 6 bases, with 16 bases between them. The germline V gene encodes CDR1 SGHNT and CDR2 YYREEE (reference sequence). CDR3 sequence (DNA): TGTGCCAGCAGCTTGGGTGGGAACAGGGGAGGCGAGCAGTACTTC. Protein product: CASSLGGNRGGEQYF.

The rearrangement joins TRBV5-1 to TRBJ2-1; D unresolved. The V gene lost 1 base and the J gene lost 4 bases, with 6 bases spanning the gap. The germline V gene encodes CDR1 SGHRS and CDR2 YFSETQ. The CDR3 length is 13 residues. This CDR3 is CASSLTNYNEQFF. CDR3 DNA sequence: TGCGCCAGCAGCTTGACAAATTACAATGAGCAGTTCTTC.

This sequence joins TRBV14 and TRBJ2-7, with D tentatively TRBD1 (5 bases). Germline CDR1 and CDR2: SGHDN and FVKESK. This CDR3 is built from 13 residues. The V and J ends lost 4 bases and 0 bases respectively, with 7 bases between them. The CDR3 is CASSRGLSYEQYF. Written as DNA, the CDR3 is TGTGCCAGCAGCCGGGGCCTCTCCTACGAGCAGTACTTC.

This clone came up once. V usage is TRBV6-5 and J usage is TRBJ2-3, with TRBD1 as a possible D gene (5 bases). The CDR3 spans 15 residues. Trimming pared 2 bases from V and 0 bases from J, leaving 9 bases between. Germline CDR1 is MNHEY and CDR2 is SVGAGI. CDR3 nucleotide sequence: TGTGCCAGCAGTTACATGGGGCGCAGCACAGATACGCAGTATTTT. As protein: CASSYMGRSTDTQYF.

The chain joins TRBV6-2 or TRBV6-3 to TRBJ2-7; either TRBD1 or TRBD2 may fit D (6 bases each). CDR1 is MNHEY and CDR2 is SVGEGT in the germline V gene. V dropped 6 bases and J dropped 4 bases, with 10 bases sitting between them. The CDR3 has 12 residues. CDR3 amino acids: CASSPGAYEQYF. DNA for the CDR3: TGTGCCAGCAGCCCGGGGGCGTACGAGCAGTACTTC.

The chain employs TRBV19 and TRBJ1-5; 8 bases are a match to TRBD1. Germline values: CDR1 LNHDA, CDR2 SQIVND (reference sequence). V lost 6 bases and J lost 11; bases outside the gene matches: 3. The CDR3 extends over 11 amino acids. For the CDR3, the DNA is TGTGCCAGTAGGACAGGGGAGGCCCAGCATTTT. It yields the protein CASRTGEAQHF.

The J gene is TRBJ2-3, the V gene TRBV5-1; D is possibly TRBD1 (5 bases). Germline loops: CDR1 SGHRS, CDR2 YFSETQ. The CDR3 is 15 amino acids. V gave up 5 bases and J gave up 2 bases, with 15 bases separating them. Here the CDR3 reads CASRSAGHPTDTQYF. CDR3 nucleotides: TGCGCCAGCAGGTCCGCAGGGCACCCCACAGATACGCAGTATTTT.

The chain couples TRBV4-1 to TRBJ1-3; unclear D gene. Germline V gives CDR1 MGHRA, CDR2 YSYEKL. Trimming took off 1 base at V and 4 bases at J, with 2 bases between the two ends. This CDR3 has 12 amino acids. In DNA form, the CDR3 reads TGCGCCAGCAGCCAAGTAGGAAACACCATATATTTT. Residues: CASSQVGNTIYF.

This clone came up many times. The chain uses TRBV5-8 and TRBJ1-1; 7 nucleotides match TRBD1. The V segment lost 0 bases and the J segment 1 base; nucleotides outside the gene matches: 3. The CDR3 runs 15 residues. Germline CDR1 is SGHTS and CDR2 is YDEGEE. The DNA of the CDR3 is TGTGCCAGCAGCTTGGAGGGGGCAGGGAACACTGAAGCTTTCTTT. Residues: CASSLEGAGNTEAFF.

The chain links TRBV19 to TRBJ1-4, with 8 bases matching TRBD1. Losses at the gene ends were 4 bases for V and 8 bases for J; bases not matched to a gene: 6. CDR1 is LNHDA, CDR2 SQIVND, per germline (reference sequence). This CDR3 is 14 amino acids long. The CDR3 sequence is CASSSQGAGEKLFF. The CDR3 region has the DNA TGTGCCAGTAGTAGTCAGGGGGCGGGAGAAAAACTGTTTTTT.

In the case of this clone: Different DNA sequences within this sample yield the same CDR3. The rearrangement links TRBV18 to TRBJ2-5; D unclear. V was cut by 2 bases and J by 1 base, with 5 bases left in between. This CDR3 spans 13 amino acids. The V gene's germline CDR1 is KGHSH and CDR2 LQKENI. CDR3 residues: CASSPSLQETQYF. DNA for the CDR3: TGTGCCAGCTCACCATCCCTCCAAGAGACCCAGTACTTC.

The rearrangement links TRBV11-2 to TRBJ1-2; TRBD1 might be the D (5 bases). The CDR3 has 15 amino acids. V lost 5 bases and J 0 bases, leaving 13 bases between the germline ends. Germline V gives CDR1 SGHAT, CDR2 FQNNGV. CDR3 nucleotide sequence: TGTGCCAGCAGCCCCCAGGCACAGGCTAACTATGGCTACACCTTC. Its protein product is CASSPQAQANYGYTF.

This chain uses TRBV30 with TRBJ1-2; tentative D call: TRBD1 (5 bases). Trimming pared 2 bases from V and 2 bases from J, leaving 12 bases between. CDR3 length: 14 amino acids. Germline CDR1 reads GTSNPN; CDR2 reads SVGIG (reference sequence). For the CDR3, the DNA is TGTGCCTGGAGTTCAGGGCGACAGAACTATGGCTACACCTTC. Protein product: CAWSSGRQNYGYTF.

V usage is TRBV28 and J usage is TRBJ1-1; the D is unclear. CDR1 is MDHEN and CDR2 is SYDVKM in the germline V gene. V gave up 6 bases and J gave up 0 bases, with 8 bases separating them. This CDR3 comprises 13 residues. The CDR3 nucleotides read TGTGCCAGCAGCCATAGCATGAACACTGAAGCTTTCTTT. It translates to CASSHSMNTEAFF.

To note about this clone: At the DNA level, this CDR3 is encoded by other sequences in the same sample as well. The rearrangement uses TRBV9 and TRBJ2-3; D is uncertain. Germline CDR1 SGDLS, CDR2 YYNGEE. V was pared by 0 bases and J by 3 bases, with 8 bases between. The CDR3 runs to 14 residues. The CDR3 DNA follows: TGTGCCAGCAGCGTAGGTCCCGTTACAGATACGCAGTATTTT. Its protein is CASSVGPVTDTQYF.

This chain connects TRBV7-9 to TRBJ2-7, with TRBD1 as a possible D gene (9 bases). CDR3 length: 14 amino acids. Germline CDR1 SEHNR, CDR2 FQNEAQ (reference sequence). V was cut by 7 bases and J by 10 bases, with 23 bases left in between. The CDR3 coding sequence is TGTGCCAGCACCCCCGGGGGGGGGACAGGGAGACAGTACTTC. This gives the protein CASTPGGGTGRQYF.

The chain employs TRBV5-4 and TRBJ2-3, with D uncertain. In germline, CDR1 is SGHNT, CDR2 YYREEE (reference sequence). V gave up 0 bases and J gave up 4 bases, with 6 bases separating them. CDR3 length: 13 amino acids. The CDR3: CASSLARADTQYF. CDR3 in DNA: TGTGCCAGCAGCTTGGCCCGCGCAGATACGCAGTATTTT.

This clone was detected once. This sequence joins TRBV19 and TRBJ1-1, with 8 bases lining up with TRBD1. CDR3 length equals 16 residues. CDR1 LNHDA and CDR2 SQIVND come from the germline V gene (reference sequence). Germline trimming cut 2 bases from V and 4 bases from J; bases unmatched to any gene: 9. This chain's CDR3 is CASSIFPGGKGTEAFF. Written as DNA, the CDR3 is TGTGCCAGTAGTATATTTCCAGGGGGCAAAGGCACTGAAGCTTTCTTT.

This clone was seen a few times. The genes are TRBV7-9 and TRBJ2-1; 8 bases agree with TRBD2. CDR1 and CDR2 from the germline V gene are SEHNR and FQNEAQ (reference sequence). J gave up 8 bases and V 0 bases, and 3 bases lay outside the gene matches. The CDR3 length is 14 residues. CDR3 sequence reads: CASSLAGGGHEQFF. The CDR3 nucleotides are TGTGCCAGCAGCTTAGCTGGCGGGGGGCATGAGCAGTTCTTC.

This chain uses TRBV4-3 with TRBJ2-1; maybe TRBD1 (5 bases). V lost 5 bases and J lost 4, with 18 bases in between. Germline V gene lookup returns CDR1 LGHNA and CDR2 YSLEER. The CDR3 spans 16 residues. For the CDR3, the DNA is TGCGCCAGCAGCTACAGGATAGGCAGGATATACAATGAGCAGTTCTTC. Translation gives CASSYRIGRIYNEQFF.

The chain has TRBV6-2 or TRBV6-3 and TRBJ2-1, with 10 bases fitting TRBD2. Germline trimming cut 4 bases from V and 2 bases from J; bases unmatched to any gene: 5. This CDR3 contains 16 residues. The germline V gene has CDR1 MNHEY and CDR2 SVGEGT. The CDR3 loop is CASSSKSGGAYNEQFF. The DNA of the CDR3 is TGTGCCAGCAGTTCTAAAAGCGGGGGGGCCTACAATGAGCAGTTCTTC.

Turning to this clone: A much more abundant neighbour one base away suggests this may be a read error. The chain links TRBV3-1 (or the pseudogene TRBV3-2) to TRBJ2-1; 7 bases agree with TRBD2. CDR1 is LGHDT and CDR2 is YNNKEL in the germline V gene (reference sequence). This CDR3 has 12 amino acids. The V segment lost 3 bases and the J segment 7 bases; nucleotides outside the gene matches: 0. DNA for the CDR3: TGTGCCAGCAGCCAGGGAGGGAATGAGCAGTTCTTC. It is translated as CASSQGGNEQFF.

This clone was recorded once. J is TRBJ2-7 and V is TRBV7-6; perhaps TRBD2 as D (5 bases). V lost 5 bases to trimming and J lost 6 bases, with 17 bases between them. This CDR3 has 14 residues. The germline V gene encodes CDR1 SGHVS and CDR2 FNYEAQ. The CDR3 DNA sequence: TGTGCCAGCAGCGTCTGGACTTCTCCTCGCGAGCAGTACTTC. Its translation is CASSVWTSPREQYF.

This clone has just one count. This chain joins TRBV5-4 and TRBJ2-7; 7 bases are a match to TRBD1. CDR1 is SGHNT, CDR2 YYREEE, per germline (reference sequence). V was clipped by 4 bases and J by 2 bases; unmatched bases: 6. This CDR3 is built from 14 residues. The CDR3 DNA reads as TGTGCCAGCAGCCCAACAGGGGCCGCCTACGAGCAGTACTTC. This translates into CASSPTGAAYEQYF. Using reference TRBV5-4 and TRBJ2-7 for the parts outside the CDR3, the full variable domain is ETGVTQSPTHLIKTRGQQVTLRCSSQSGHNTVSWYQQALGQGPQFIFQYYREEENGRGNFPPRFSGLQFPNYSSELNVNALELDDSALYLCASSPTGAAYEQYFGPGTRLTVT.